The 14 T cell receptor beta chains below were found in one sample sequenced in a study of control samples from healthy donors and cancer patients. Sequenced by immunoSEQ multiplex PCR; TCRdb stores in-frame clones only, minus some. The sample holds around 100,000 clones, 88% seen once. The material sequenced was blood. These receptors were collected from a woman in her 70s in good health.

The CDR3 sequence is CASSYSPAWGEAFF. In DNA, the CDR3 is TGTGCCAGCAGTTACTCCCCAGCCTGGGGTGAAGCTTTCTTT. The chain couples TRBV6-5 to TRBJ1-1; D gene ambiguous. The germline gives CDR1 MNHEY, CDR2 SVGAGI. V was shortened by 0 bases and J by 7 bases, with 12 bases between the two germline ends. There are 14 residues in the CDR3.

V is TRBV11-1 and J is TRBJ1-1, with unresolved D. The V end lost 4 bases, the J end lost 1 base, and 16 bases lay between the germline ends. The CDR3 loop spans 16 amino acids. Germline V gene data show CDR1 as SGHAT and CDR2 as FQDESV (reference sequence). CDR3 DNA: TGTGCCAGCAGCTCTCCAGATCAAAACCGGAACACTGAAGCTTTCTTT. It codes for CASSSPDQNRNTEAFF.

The chain carries TRBV3-1 (or the pseudogene TRBV3-2) and TRBJ1-5; TRBD1 aligns across 8 bases. Trimming took 4 bases from V and 0 from J; bases not matched to a gene: 2. Germline assignment: CDR1 LGHDT and CDR2 YNNKEL (reference sequence). The CDR3 has 15 amino acids. CDR3 sequence: CASSLGTGSNQPQHF. The DNA of the CDR3 is TGTGCCAGCAGCCTCGGGACAGGTAGCAATCAGCCCCAGCATTTT.

CDR3 loop: CASSQANSPLHF. CDR3 bases: TGCGCCAGCAGCCAAGCGAATTCACCCCTCCACTTT. This sequence joins TRBV4-3 and TRBJ1-6; D remains ambiguous. CDR1 LGHNA and CDR2 YSLEER come from the germline V gene. The CDR3 has 12 amino acids. Between the trimmed V and J ends, which lost 1 base and 7 bases, there was a span of 2 bases.

This clone was picked up a small number of times. This chain links TRBV7-9 with TRBJ2-5; TRBD2 might be the D (6 bases). CDR1 and CDR2 from the germline V gene are SEHNR and FQNEAQ (reference sequence). Trimming left V 1 base short and J 4 bases short, with 7 bases between. There are 13 residues in the CDR3. The CDR3 loop is CASSLVGGETQYF. In DNA form, the CDR3 reads TGTGCCAGCAGCTTAGTCGGGGGAGAGACCCAGTACTTC. Filled out from reference TRBV7-9 and TRBJ2-5, the complete variable domain reads DTGVSQNPRHKITKRGQNVTFRCDPISEHNRLYWYRQTLGQGPEFLTYFQNEAQLEKSRLLSDRFSAERPKGSFSTLEIQRTEQGDSAMYLCASSLVGGETQYFGPGTRLLVL.

The V gene is TRBV5-4, the J gene TRBJ1-3; D possibly corresponds to TRBD1 (6 bases). The CDR3 sequence is 15 residues long. With 0 bases removed from V and 2 bases from J, the gap between germline ends came to 9 bases. In germline, CDR1 is SGHNT, CDR2 YYREEE (reference sequence). This chain's CDR3 is CASSLGQGTGNTIYF. The CDR3 coding sequence is TGTGCCAGCAGCTTGGGGCAGGGGACTGGAAACACCATATATTTT.

A remark on this clone: The same CDR3 also results from other DNA sequences found in this sample. J is TRBJ1-1 and V is TRBV5-1, with 7 bases aligning to TRBD1. V lost 0 bases, J lost 5 bases, and 4 bases stayed unmatched. This CDR3 region has 14 residues. Germline V gene data show CDR1 as SGHRS and CDR2 as YFSETQ. The CDR3 DNA sequence: TGCGCCAGCAGCTTGGGACAGGGAGGGACTGAAGCTTTCTTT. As protein: CASSLGQGGTEAFF. The complete variable domain, with remaining parts taken from reference TRBV5-1 and TRBJ1-1, reads KAGVTQTPRYLIKTRGQQVTLSCSPISGHRSVSWYQQTPGQGLQFLFEYFSETQRNKGNFPGRFSGRQFSNSRSEMNVSTLELGDSALYLCASSLGQGGTEAFFGQGTRLTVV.

As DNA, the CDR3 is TGTGCCAGCAGCCCCGGGCCCGTGGGAGAAAAACTGTTTTTT. Translation gives CASSPGPVGEKLFF. The V gene is TRBV7-8, the J gene TRBJ1-4, with no clear D. Germline values: CDR1 SGHVS, CDR2 FQNEAQ. The CDR3 length is 14 residues. V lost 5 bases and J 8 bases, leaving 15 bases between the germline ends.

The chain combines TRBV30 with TRBJ1-2; D gene uncertain. The length of the CDR3 is 13 residues. Germline V CDR1 and CDR2: GTSNPN, SVGIG (reference sequence). V was shortened by 0 bases and J by 3 bases, with 8 bases between the two germline ends. CDR3 nucleotides: TGTGCCTGGAGTGTGGGCCTCGACTATGGCTACACCTTC. Translation gives CAWSVGLDYGYTF.

The chain recombines TRBV7-9 with TRBJ1-1, with TRBD1 as a possible D gene (6 bases). Trimming left V 4 bases short and J 1 base short, with 13 bases between. Germline V gives CDR1 SEHNR, CDR2 FQNEAQ (reference sequence). The CDR3 covers 15 residues. The CDR3 bases are TGTGCCAGCAGCTCACGGGGGGCGGCGAACACTGAAGCTTTCTTT. Its translation: CASSSRGAANTEAFF.

CDR3 in DNA: TGTGCCTGGTCCCCCGGGAACACTGAAGCTTTCTTT. Protein product: CAWSPGNTEAFF. V usage is TRBV30 and J usage is TRBJ1-1, with D unclear. The CDR3 loop spans 12 amino acids. Per the germline V gene, CDR1 is GTSNPN and CDR2 is SVGIG (reference sequence). Trimming cost V 5 bases and J 1 base, with 8 bases left between them.

V usage is TRBV4-3 and J usage is TRBJ2-7, with D perhaps matching TRBD1 or TRBD2 (5 bases each). V lost 0 bases, J lost 5 bases, and 11 bases lay in between. Germline V lookup: CDR1 LGHNA, CDR2 YSLEER. The CDR3 runs 14 residues. CDR3 nucleotide sequence: TGCGCCAGCAGCCAAGAGTGGGGCGGGCACGAGCAGTACTTC. Amino acid sequence: CASSQEWGGHEQYF.

Here the CDR3 reads CASSEGTINEQYF. The CDR3 bases are TGCGCCAGCAGTGAAGGGACAATCAACGAGCAGTACTTC. The chain employs TRBV10-1 and TRBJ2-7, with D possibly TRBD1 on 6 matching bases. This CDR3 comprises 13 residues. CDR1 and CDR2 from the germline V gene are WNHNN and SYGVQD (reference sequence). The ends were cut back, 3 bases at V and 5 bases at J, with 11 bases in the middle.

This chain connects TRBV4-1 to TRBJ1-5; D possibly corresponds to TRBD1 (6 bases). The length of the CDR3 is 15 residues. With 0 bases removed from V and 3 bases from J, the gap between germline ends came to 9 bases. CDR1 is MGHRA, CDR2 YSYEKL, per germline. The CDR3 DNA reads TGCGCCAGCAGCCAAGAAGGGGGGGTCAATCAGCCCCAGCATTTT. It encodes CASSQEGGVNQPQHF.